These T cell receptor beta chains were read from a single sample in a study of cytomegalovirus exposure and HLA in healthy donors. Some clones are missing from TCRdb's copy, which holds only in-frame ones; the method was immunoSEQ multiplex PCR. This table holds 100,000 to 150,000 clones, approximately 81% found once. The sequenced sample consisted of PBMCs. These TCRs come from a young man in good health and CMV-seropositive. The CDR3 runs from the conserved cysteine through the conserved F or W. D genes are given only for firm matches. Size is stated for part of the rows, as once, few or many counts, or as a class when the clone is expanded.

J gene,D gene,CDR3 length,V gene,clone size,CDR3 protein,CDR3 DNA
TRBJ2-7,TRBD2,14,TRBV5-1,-,CASTGTTNTYEQYF,TGCGCCAGCACCGGGACTACCAACACCTACGAGCAGTACTTC
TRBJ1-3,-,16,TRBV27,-,CASSLSVSTPGNTIYF,TGTGCCAGCAGTTTATCGGTATCCACACCTGGAAACACCATATATTTT
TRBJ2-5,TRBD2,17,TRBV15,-,CATSRDISTGLQETQYF,TGTGCCACCAGCAGAGATATCTCGACGGGACTACAAGAGACCCAGTACTTC
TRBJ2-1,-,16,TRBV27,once,CASSSIYQDLYNEQFF,TGTGCCAGCAGTTCCATCTATCAAGATTTGTACAATGAGCAGTTCTTC
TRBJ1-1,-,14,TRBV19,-,CASNGQFMNTEAFF,TGTGCCAGTAACGGACAGTTCATGAACACTGAAGCTTTCTTT
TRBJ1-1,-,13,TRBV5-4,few,CASSQNVNTEAFF,TGTGCCAGCAGTCAGAACGTGAACACTGAAGCTTTCTTT
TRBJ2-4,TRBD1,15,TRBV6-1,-,CASSLLTGTENIQYF,TGTGCCAGCAGCCTATTGACCGGGACAGAAAACATTCAGTACTTC
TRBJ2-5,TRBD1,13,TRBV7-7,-,CASGWTGQETQYF,TGTGCCAGCGGATGGACAGGGCAAGAGACCCAGTACTTC
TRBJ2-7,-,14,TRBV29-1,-,CSVEAGQSPYEQYF,TGCAGCGTTGAGGCGGGACAGAGCCCCTACGAGCAGTACTTC
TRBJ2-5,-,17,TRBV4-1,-,CASSQVSGGAVQETQYF,TGCGCCAGCAGCCAAGTGAGTGGGGGGGCGGTTCAAGAGACCCAGTACTTC
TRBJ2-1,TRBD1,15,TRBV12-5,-,CASGSSGTGGNEQFF,TGTGCTAGTGGTTCATCCGGGACAGGGGGCAATGAGCAGTTCTTC
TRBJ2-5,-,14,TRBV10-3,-,CAISDRGTQETQYF,TGTGCCATCAGTGATCGAGGAACCCAAGAGACCCAGTACTTC
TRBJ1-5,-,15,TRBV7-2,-,CASSSSGGAAQPQHF,TGTGCCAGCAGCTCTAGTGGGGGGGCCGCTCAGCCCCAGCATTTT
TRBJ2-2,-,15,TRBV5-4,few,CASSVGTTGSGELFF,TGTGCCAGCAGCGTGGGGACAACAGGGTCCGGGGAGCTGTTTTTT
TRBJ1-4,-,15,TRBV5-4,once,CASSISGSTNEKLFF,TGTGCCAGCAGTATTTCAGGGTCAACTAATGAAAAACTGTTTTTT
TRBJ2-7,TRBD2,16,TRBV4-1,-,CASSRNRLAGAYEQYF,TGCGCCAGCAGCCGAAACAGACTAGCGGGGGCCTACGAGCAGTACTTC
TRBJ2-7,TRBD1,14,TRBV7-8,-,CASSLADRGREQYF,TGTGCCAGCAGCTTAGCGGACAGGGGACGCGAGCAGTACTTC
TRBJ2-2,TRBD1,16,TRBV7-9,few,CASSLWGQIYTGELFF,TGTGCCAGCAGCTTATGGGGACAGATCTACACCGGGGAGCTGTTTTTT
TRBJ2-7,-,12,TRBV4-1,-,CASSQDFDEQYF,TGCGCCAGCAGCCAAGATTTCGACGAGCAGTACTTC
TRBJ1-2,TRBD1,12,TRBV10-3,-,CAIRQGSYGYTF,TGTGCCATTCGACAGGGTAGCTATGGCTACACCTTC
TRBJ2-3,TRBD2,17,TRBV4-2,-,CASSQGVAGGYTDTQYF,TGTGCCAGCAGCCAAGGGGTAGCGGGGGGATACACAGATACGCAGTATTTT
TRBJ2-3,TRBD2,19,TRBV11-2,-,CASSPGTSGGALWADTQYF,TGTGCCAGCAGCCCGGGGACTAGCGGGGGGGCCCTCTGGGCAGATACGCAGTATTTT
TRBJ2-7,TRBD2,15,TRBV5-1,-,CASSLVREGSYEQYF,TGCGCCAGCAGCTTGGTCCGGGAGGGCTCCTACGAGCAGTACTTC
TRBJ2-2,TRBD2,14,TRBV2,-,CASSVGGGSGELFF,TGTGCCAGCAGTGTCGGCGGGGGGTCCGGGGAGCTGTTTTTT